One and the same sample provided the 17 T cell receptor beta chains below, sequenced in a study of T cell repertoires in cytomegalovirus infection. TCRdb recomputed calls from the reads with MiXCR, one row per CDR3 protein. In the table there are about 180,000 distinct CDR3 sequences, around 15% of which are singletons. The specimen sequenced was PBMCs. Every receptor here comes from a human donor in good health (CMV status not recorded). Some clones in this sample may be carry-over from other donors' samples.

This clonotype has only a few counts. This chain links TRBV7-8 with TRBJ1-4; D call uncertain. Per the germline V gene, CDR1 is SGHVS and CDR2 is FQNEAQ. Trimming left V 0 bases short and J 8 bases short, with 13 bases between. This CDR3 spans 15 amino acids. CDR3 sequence (DNA): TGTGCCAGCAGCTTAGCTCTCCCCCTCGCGGAAAAACTGTTTTTT. Its protein product is CASSLALPLAEKLFF. Using reference TRBV7-8 and TRBJ1-4 for the parts outside the CDR3, the full variable domain is GAGVSQSPRYKVAKRGQDVALRCDPISGHVSLFWYQQALGQGPEFLTYFQNEAQLDKSGLPSDRFFAERPEGSVSTLKIQRTQQEDSAVYLCASSLALPLAEKLFFGSGTQLSVL.

The V gene is TRBV20-1, the J gene TRBJ2-1; TRBD2 is a possible D gene (6 bases). This CDR3 spans 12 amino acids. V was clipped by 6 bases and J by 4 bases, with 10 bases between them. Per germline, CDR1 DFQATT and CDR2 SNEGSKA (reference sequence). For the CDR3, the DNA is TGCAGTGCCTCCGGGAGTTACAATGAGCAGTTCTTC. Its translation is CSASGSYNEQFF.

In its sample, this clonotype was seen a few times. The rearrangement joins TRBV19 to TRBJ1-3; 7 bases map to TRBD1. CDR1 and CDR2 (germline): LNHDA, SQIVND (reference sequence). J lost 0 bases, V lost 5 bases, and 7 bases had no gene match. The CDR3 is 16 amino acids. The CDR3 DNA sequence: TGTGCCAGTAGTCTCGGACAGGTACTCTCTGGAAACACCATATATTTT. This translates into CASSLGQVLSGNTIYF.

This chain uses TRBV12-3 or TRBV12-4 with TRBJ2-2; 7 bases line up with TRBD1. The CDR3 loop spans 15 amino acids. V dropped 5 bases and J dropped 6; count of bases not matched to a gene: 9. The CDR3 here is CASSKRQGDSGELFF. DNA for the CDR3: TGTGCCAGCAGTAAACGACAGGGTGATTCCGGGGAGCTGTTTTTT.

This clonotype was counted at least ten times. V gene TRBV7-2 combines with J gene TRBJ2-4; TRBD2 matches 10 bases. Germline V lookup: CDR1 SGHTA, CDR2 FQGNSA. The trim removed 1 base at V and 1 base at J, leaving 7 bases unmatched. CDR3 size: 18 residues. The CDR3 bases are TGTGCCAGCAGCTTAGAAGGTAGCGGGAGGATGGCCAAAAACATTCAGTACTTC. Translating gives CASSLEGSGRMAKNIQYF.

At least ten counts were recorded for this clonotype. The chain is built from TRBV12-3 or TRBV12-4 and TRBJ1-5; D might be TRBD1 (6 bases). V lost 0 bases to trimming and J lost 9 bases, with 24 bases between them. CDR3 length: 18 residues. CDR3: CASSLALGGNGPGGPQHF. CDR3 nucleotide sequence: TGTGCCAGCAGTTTAGCGCTCGGGGGCAATGGCCCCGGAGGGCCCCAGCATTTT.

This clonotype was seen at least ten times. The chain links TRBV7-2 to TRBJ2-1; D is possibly TRBD2 (6 bases). This CDR3 has 14 amino acids. The germline CDR1 and CDR2 sequences are SGHTA and FQGNSA. V lost 4 bases to trimming and J lost 3 bases, with 10 bases between them. The CDR3 loop is CASSSGDVYNEQFF. The CDR3 DNA follows: TGTGCCAGCAGCTCGGGGGACGTCTACAATGAGCAGTTCTTC.

This clonotype was observed many times. This rearrangement joins TRBV7-6 to TRBJ2-7; TRBD1 agrees at 7 bases. V shed 5 bases, J shed 1 base, and the junction held 8 bases outside the gene matches. The germline V gene encodes CDR1 SGHVS and CDR2 FNYEAQ. CDR3 length equals 15 residues. CDR3 residues: CASSASTGLSYEQYF. DNA for the CDR3: TGTGCCAGCAGCGCTTCGACAGGGTTATCCTACGAGCAGTACTTC.

This chain joins TRBV18 and TRBJ2-1; perhaps D is TRBD1 or TRBD2 (5 bases each). The length of the CDR3 is 15 residues. V was clipped by 0 bases and J by 5 bases, with 11 bases between them. Germline assignment: CDR1 KGHSH and CDR2 LQKENI. CDR3 region: CASSPPGRANNEQFF. The DNA for the CDR3 is TGTGCCAGCTCACCACCGGGGCGGGCTAACAATGAGCAGTTCTTC.

This clonotype was seen ten or more times. J is TRBJ2-2 and V is TRBV7-6; D is unclear. V was trimmed by 2 bases and J by 3 bases, leaving 4 bases between them. This CDR3 is 13 amino acids long. Germline values: CDR1 SGHVS, CDR2 FNYEAQ. CDR3 sequence reads: CASSLTHTGELFF. The CDR3 DNA sequence: TGTGCCAGCAGCTTAACGCACACCGGGGAGCTGTTTTTT.

This clonotype was seen only a few times. This rearrangement joins TRBV5-6 to TRBJ1-2, with 8 bases fitting TRBD1. The CDR3 runs 14 residues. V gave up 0 bases and J gave up 8 bases; unmatched junction bases: 6. The germline CDR1 and CDR2 sequences are SGHDT and YYEEEE. The CDR3 here is CASSLGDRPPGYTF. CDR3 nucleotides: TGTGCCAGCAGCTTGGGGGACAGGCCTCCAGGCTACACCTTC.

This clonotype was seen only a few times. The V gene is TRBV7-9, the J gene TRBJ1-4; no definite D call. V was trimmed by 3 bases and J by 6 bases, leaving 5 bases between them. The CDR3 has 12 residues. CDR1 is SEHNR, CDR2 FQNEAQ, per germline (reference sequence). CDR3 bases: TGTGCCAGCAGCTTCGAGGATGAAAAACTGTTTTTT. Translated: CASSFEDEKLFF.

This clonotype has a count of ten or more. The rearrangement uses TRBV7-8 and TRBJ1-2, with D uncertain. Trimming left V 1 base short and J 7 bases short, with 13 bases between. The CDR3 contains 14 residues. Germline lookup yields CDR1 SGHVS and CDR2 FQNEAQ. The DNA of the CDR3 is TGTGCCAGCAGCTTAGATCCCCCGAACCCTGGCTACACCTTC. This gives the protein CASSLDPPNPGYTF.

The rearrangement uses TRBV5-1 and TRBJ2-7; D may be TRBD2 (6 bases). The CDR3 contains 15 residues. CDR1 SGHRS and CDR2 YFSETQ come from the germline V gene. V lost 0 bases and J lost 7, with 17 bases in between. CDR3 sequence reads: CASSLEGSYGGEQYF. Here the CDR3 DNA reads TGCGCCAGCAGCTTGGAGGGCAGCTACGGGGGAGAGCAGTACTTC.

This clonotype was counted only a few times. The V and J genes are TRBV14 and TRBJ2-2; 8 bases align to TRBD2. Trimming cost V 3 bases and J 6 bases; bases outside gene matches: 9. CDR1 is SGHDN and CDR2 is FVKESK in the germline V gene. The CDR3 has 16 residues. The CDR3 DNA reads TGTGCCAGCAGCCATAGACTAGCGTCTTATTCCGGGGAGCTGTTTTTT. Protein product: CASSHRLASYSGELFF.

The table lists this clonotype with a few counts. J is TRBJ2-3 and V is TRBV6-6, with 11 bases that match TRBD1. This CDR3 is 15 amino acids long. V trimming: 8 bases; J trimming: 6 bases; junction bases outside the gene matches: 10. Germline V gene data show CDR1 as MNHNY and CDR2 as SVGAGI (reference sequence). CDR3 DNA: TGTGCCAGCGCCCCGGACAGGGGGCCATGGGATACGCAGTATTTT. The encoded protein is CASAPDRGPWDTQYF.

This clonotype has only a few counts. V gene TRBV2 combines with J gene TRBJ2-3, with D unclear. With 6 bases removed from V and 6 bases from J, the gap between germline ends came to 4 bases. CDR1 and CDR2 (germline): SNHLY, FYNNEI. CDR3 length: 10 amino acids. CDR3 protein: CASRRDTQYF. The CDR3 DNA reads as TGTGCCAGCAGACGCGATACGCAGTATTTT. Looking up the rest from reference TRBV2 and TRBJ2-3 gives the full variable domain: EPEVTQTPSHQVTQMGQEVILRCVPISNHLYFYWYRQILGQKVEFLVSFYNNEISEKSEIFDDQFSVERPDGSNFTLKIRSTKLEDSAMYFCASRRDTQYFGPGTRLTVL.